The 10 T cell receptor beta chains reported below all come from one sample, sequenced in a study of cytomegalovirus exposure and HLA in healthy donors. Generated by immunoSEQ multiplex PCR, the TCRdb table keeps only in-frame clones and is missing some. The sample carries around 200,000 clones, 84% recorded once. The specimen was PBMCs. Every receptor here comes from a woman under 30 in good health and CMV-seropositive.

The V gene is TRBV10-3, the J gene TRBJ2-7, with TRBD2 identical over 9 bases. Germline V gene sequence: CDR1 ENHRY, CDR2 SYGVKD. The CDR3 totals 18 residues. V shed 5 bases, J shed 4 bases, and the junction held 18 bases outside the gene matches. The CDR3 loop reads CAISSKAGGQTSMYEQYF. The CDR3 coding sequence is TGTGCCATCAGTTCCAAAGCGGGGGGACAGACGAGTATGTACGAGCAGTACTTC.

This chain joins TRBV29-1 and TRBJ1-1; possibly TRBD1 for D (6 bases). The length of the CDR3 is 11 residues. With 6 bases removed from V and 9 bases from J, the gap between germline ends came to 14 bases. CDR1 and CDR2 from the germline V gene are SQVTM and ANQGSEA. The DNA of the CDR3 is TGCAGCGTATGGGACACCAATAAAGCTTTCTTT. Its protein is CSVWDTNKAFF.

V usage is TRBV4-2 and J usage is TRBJ2-2, with 13 bases identical to TRBD2. Germline trimming cut 3 bases from V and 6 bases from J; bases unmatched to any gene: 1. The CDR3 covers 15 residues. Per the germline V gene, CDR1 is LGHNA and CDR2 is YNFKEQ. DNA of the CDR3: TGTGCCAGCAGCCAGGGACTAGCGGGGCCCGGGGAGCTGTTTTTT. This codes for CASSQGLAGPGELFF.

The chain is built from TRBV27 and TRBJ1-4, with 7 bases that match TRBD1. Germline-derived CDR1 and CDR2 are MNHEY and SMNVEV (reference sequence). Losses at the gene ends were 6 bases for V and 6 bases for J; bases not matched to a gene: 7. This CDR3 is 14 amino acids long. The CDR3 sequence is CASRALGTDEKLFF. The DNA of the CDR3 is TGTGCCAGCAGAGCTCTCGGGACAGATGAAAAACTGTTTTTT. The whole variable domain, filled in from reference TRBV27 and TRBJ1-4, reads EAQVTQNPRYLITVTGKKLTVTCSQNMNHEYMSWYRQDPGLGLRQIYYSMNVEVTDKGDVPEGYKVSRKEKRNFPLILESPSPNQTSLYFCASRALGTDEKLFFGSGTQLSVL.

This clone has more than one count but fewer than ten. The V and J genes are TRBV7-6 and TRBJ1-2; D may be TRBD1 (6 bases). V gave up 3 bases and J gave up 12 bases, with 17 bases separating them. Germline V CDR1 and CDR2: SGHVS, FNYEAQ. The CDR3 length is 13 residues. The CDR3 DNA reads TGTGCCAGCAGCTTGGGGCAGGGGCAAGCGGACACCTTC. As protein: CASSLGQGQADTF.

This clone was recorded once. The rearrangement joins TRBV5-1 to TRBJ1-2, with D possibly TRBD1 on 6 matching bases. The CDR3 covers 16 residues. V lost 0 bases and J lost 8, with 20 bases in between. The germline V gene has CDR1 SGHRS and CDR2 YFSETQ. The CDR3 DNA is TGCGCCAGCAGCTTGGATGGGGGCGAGGGTCTAAGAGGCTACACCTTC. It codes for CASSLDGGEGLRGYTF.

The V call is TRBV20-1, the J call TRBJ2-3, with D unclear. CDR1 DFQATT and CDR2 SNEGSKA come from the germline V gene (reference sequence). The CDR3 covers 10 residues. Trimming took 3 bases from V and 6 from J, leaving 4 bases between them. CDR3: CSASSDTQYF. The CDR3, as DNA: TGCAGTGCTAGTTCGGATACGCAGTATTTT.

The gene calls are TRBV5-4 and TRBJ2-3, with a weak D call TRBD1 (6 bases). CDR3 size: 15 residues. The V and J ends lost 0 bases and 3 bases respectively, with 11 bases between them. CDR1 SGHNT and CDR2 YYREEE come from the germline V gene (reference sequence). The CDR3 coding sequence is TGTGCCAGCAGCTTGGCGACAGGACGGACAGATACGCAGTATTTT. Translated: CASSLATGRTDTQYF.

The V gene is TRBV6-1, the J gene TRBJ1-2; 8 bases are shared with TRBD1. V lost 1 base and J lost 7; bases outside the gene matches: 11. Germline V gives CDR1 MNHNS, CDR2 SASEGT. The CDR3 contains 16 residues. CDR3 nucleotide sequence: TGTGCCAGCAGTGAAGGCCCTCAGGGCAGGGGGCCTGGCTACACCTTC. The encoded protein is CASSEGPQGRGPGYTF.

The chain has TRBV5-1 and TRBJ1-1, with TRBD1 as a possible D gene (5 bases). Looked up from germline, CDR1 is SGHRS and CDR2 is YFSETQ. With 7 bases removed from V and 0 bases from J, the gap between germline ends came to 10 bases. CDR3 length equals 13 residues. The CDR3 loop is CASHDRLNTEAFF. The CDR3 nucleotides are TGCGCCAGCCACGACAGATTGAACACTGAAGCTTTCTTT. Using reference TRBV5-1 and TRBJ1-1 for the parts outside the CDR3, the full variable domain is KAGVTQTPRYLIKTRGQQVTLSCSPISGHRSVSWYQQTPGQGLQFLFEYFSETQRNKGNFPGRFSGRQFSNSRSEMNVSTLELGDSALYLCASHDRLNTEAFFGQGTRLTVV.